This is a list of T cell receptor beta chains from one sample in a study of control samples from healthy donors and cancer patients. The method was immunoSEQ multiplex PCR; TCRdb's version includes in-frame clones alone and lacks a portion of them. The repertoire has about 51,000 clones, approximately 89% of them found once; the top ten carry roughly 1.6%. Sequenced sample: PBMCs. The receptors were gathered from a man aged 35 to 55 with colorectal cancer. Each CDR3 is given with its conserved first and last residue. The order of the fields is V gene, J gene, D gene, CDR3 protein. A D gene is named only where the DNA matches it firmly.

V gene: TRBV19
J gene: TRBJ2-7
D gene: NA
CDR3 protein: CASSMRGYSYEQYF

V gene: TRBV5-4
J gene: TRBJ2-7
D gene: TRBD1
CDR3 protein: CASSLEGQGREQYF

V gene: TRBV11-2
J gene: TRBJ2-1
D gene: TRBD1
CDR3 protein: CASSQLGRTGRRYNEQFF

V gene: TRBV27
J gene: TRBJ2-7
D gene: NA
CDR3 protein: CASSLIVGVGEQYF

V gene: TRBV6-5
J gene: TRBJ2-7
D gene: TRBD1
CDR3 protein: CASSFTGQGIYEQYF

V gene: TRBV25-1
J gene: TRBJ2-2
D gene: TRBD1
CDR3 protein: CASKRSVGTGVTGELFF

V gene: TRBV24-1
J gene: TRBJ2-2
D gene: TRBD1
CDR3 protein: CATSDPPGQGANTGELFF

V gene: TRBV4-1
J gene: TRBJ1-2
D gene: TRBD1
CDR3 protein: CASSQPQGAGYGYTF

V gene: TRBV18
J gene: TRBJ2-4
D gene: NA
CDR3 protein: CASSPEGPPNIQYF

V gene: TRBV25-1
J gene: TRBJ1-5
D gene: NA
CDR3 protein: CASRGNGGSDQPQHF

V gene: TRBV6-5
J gene: TRBJ2-3
D gene: TRBD1
CDR3 protein: CASKDRTLTDTQYF

V gene: TRBV6-5
J gene: TRBJ2-1
D gene: NA
CDR3 protein: CASRRTVYNEQFF

V gene: TRBV9
J gene: TRBJ1-2
D gene: TRBD1
CDR3 protein: CASSVAGGVGYTF

V gene: TRBV28
J gene: TRBJ2-3
D gene: TRBD2
CDR3 protein: CASSSPSGSITDTQYF

V gene: TRBV24-1
J gene: TRBJ1-2
D gene: NA
CDR3 protein: CATSEGSYGYTF

V gene: TRBV7-2
J gene: TRBJ2-3
D gene: TRBD2
CDR3 protein: CASSFAGGTDTQYF

V gene: TRBV7-2
J gene: TRBJ1-4
D gene: NA
CDR3 protein: CASSLDPPALNEKLFF

V gene: TRBV29-1
J gene: TRBJ2-2
D gene: NA
CDR3 protein: CSVLQVLANTGELFF

V gene: TRBV19
J gene: TRBJ1-1
D gene: NA
CDR3 protein: CASSFRGGDLNTEAFF

V gene: TRBV12-3/TRBV12-4
J gene: TRBJ1-1
D gene: TRBD1
CDR3 protein: CASSLTGYTEAFF

V gene: TRBV2
J gene: TRBJ2-1
D gene: NA
CDR3 protein: CASSGERNNEQFF

V gene: TRBV3-1/TRBV3-2
J gene: TRBJ2-7
D gene: TRBD1
CDR3 protein: CASSPMTGQGLYEQYF

V gene: TRBV27
J gene: TRBJ1-4
D gene: NA
CDR3 protein: CASSLQDSTNEKLFF

V gene: TRBV10-3
J gene: TRBJ1-1
D gene: TRBD1
CDR3 protein: CAISGIDRGPGEAFF

V gene: TRBV6-2/TRBV6-3
J gene: TRBJ2-7
D gene: NA
CDR3 protein: CASSYNSYEQYF

V gene: TRBV28
J gene: TRBJ2-7
D gene: NA
CDR3 protein: CASTLGDLVKEQYF

V gene: TRBV5-1
J gene: TRBJ2-3
D gene: NA
CDR3 protein: CASSLVGTDTQYF

V gene: TRBV3-1/TRBV3-2
J gene: TRBJ2-1
D gene: NA
CDR3 protein: CASSQNLLQGDEQFF

V gene: TRBV15
J gene: TRBJ1-6
D gene: NA
CDR3 protein: CATSRDNSPLHF

V gene: TRBV24-1
J gene: TRBJ2-3
D gene: NA
CDR3 protein: CATSDYWSPTDTQYF

V gene: TRBV30
J gene: TRBJ2-6
D gene: NA
CDR3 protein: CAWSKGANVLTF

V gene: TRBV5-1
J gene: TRBJ2-5
D gene: NA
CDR3 protein: CASSFGFLGTQLQETQYF

V gene: TRBV28
J gene: TRBJ2-7
D gene: TRBD2
CDR3 protein: CASRLELASSYEQYF

V gene: TRBV19
J gene: TRBJ2-1
D gene: TRBD2
CDR3 protein: CASSLGLAGSNEQFF

V gene: TRBV27
J gene: TRBJ2-7
D gene: NA
CDR3 protein: CASKDQGAGGYEQYF

V gene: TRBV13
J gene: TRBJ1-1
D gene: NA
CDR3 protein: CASSDGGGNTEAFF

V gene: TRBV7-9
J gene: TRBJ2-4
D gene: NA
CDR3 protein: CASSFPVEESAKNIQYF

V gene: TRBV7-2
J gene: TRBJ2-3
D gene: NA
CDR3 protein: CASSFWREDTQYF

V gene: TRBV7-8
J gene: TRBJ2-1
D gene: NA
CDR3 protein: CASSPPRDEQFF

V gene: TRBV11-2
J gene: TRBJ2-7
D gene: NA
CDR3 protein: CASSLAGVWNEQYF

V gene: TRBV2
J gene: TRBJ2-7
D gene: NA
CDR3 protein: CASRTFAHEQYF

V gene: TRBV18
J gene: TRBJ1-4
D gene: NA
CDR3 protein: CASSPTMTNEKLFF

V gene: TRBV25-1
J gene: TRBJ1-6
D gene: TRBD1
CDR3 protein: CASSAWDSLNSPLHF

V gene: TRBV5-1
J gene: TRBJ1-1
D gene: NA
CDR3 protein: CASSLRPLSAEAFF

V gene: TRBV25-1
J gene: TRBJ2-7
D gene: NA
CDR3 protein: CASSANSYEQYF

V gene: TRBV30
J gene: TRBJ1-1
D gene: NA
CDR3 protein: CAWSVKGRKMNTEAFF

V gene: TRBV4-2
J gene: TRBJ2-5
D gene: NA
CDR3 protein: CASSPGQQETQYF

V gene: TRBV6-5
J gene: TRBJ2-3
D gene: TRBD1
CDR3 protein: CASSSRQGSTDTQYF

V gene: TRBV10-3
J gene: TRBJ1-1
D gene: NA
CDR3 protein: CAISEGGANTEAFF

V gene: TRBV14
J gene: TRBJ2-7
D gene: NA
CDR3 protein: CASSEGVRNRYEQYF